This paragraph covers one TCR beta chain sequence. The length of the CDR3 is 17 residues. The data originate from a study of control samples from healthy donors and cancer patients. The protocol was immunoSEQ multiplex PCR, while the TCRdb copy is restricted to in-frame clones and leaves out a portion. The repertoire holds about 120,000 clones, with less than 90% as singletons. The sequenced material came from blood. J is TRBJ2-7 and V is TRBV21-1. TRBV21-1 is a pseudogene locus. The source of this sequence is a man younger than 35 in good health. Here the CDR3 DNA reads TGTGCCAGCAGCAAAGTAACGGGCGAATCCAACTCCTACGAGCAGTACTTC. Translated, it gives CASSKVTGESNSYEQYF.